This T cell receptor (beta chain) emerged from a study of regulatory T cells in long-lasting Graves disease. This clonotype was recorded many times. V lost 5 bases and J lost 1; bases outside the gene matches: 5. From germline, CDR1 is SGHNT and CDR2 YENEEA. There are 17 residues in the CDR3. Time point noted: newly diagnosed GD, antithyroid drugs for less than 3 months. RNA isolated from PBMCs was used to make the TCR library. Construction of the TCR beta libraries employed iRepertoire HTBI primers in conjunction with Arm-PCR of CDR3 regions. Each CDR3 protein gets one entry after TCRdb re-called the multiplex PCR reads with MiXCR. The sample consists of about 210,000 distinct CDR3 sequences, approximately 19% of them appearing once. The sample was also reused in another study, on T cells in Graves' hyperthyroidism and ophthalmopathy.

The chain combines TRBV11-3 with TRBJ2-3, with 14 bases aligning to TRBD2. This TCR came from a woman in her twenties or thirties with Graves disease. The specimen was peripheral blood mononuclear cells (PBMCs), collected at new diagnosis, from a patient treated with antithyroid drugs. The CDR3 DNA reads as TGTGCCAGCAGCCAGGGACTAGCGGGGGCCCGCACAGATACGCAGTATTTT. Its protein product is CASSQGLAGARTDTQYF.